The 27 T cell receptor beta chains in this list originate from one sample, sequenced in a study of blood T cell repertoires in COVID-19 (dated by TCRdb to 2018 to 2021). Library creation used the immunoSEQ multiplex PCR assay. TCRdb holds this immuneACCESS table with in-frame rearrangements only. Some clones are missing; in checked studies, unresolved V genes explain under half, and the rest has no known cause. The sample table shows about 210,000 clones, and approximately 81% are seen once. Just under 9% of the sample is in the top ten clones. The sample was PBMCs or T cells enriched from blood (not recorded which). The receptor source for this set is a woman in her 50s with acute COVID-19.

V gene TRBV7-2 combines with J gene TRBJ1-1; D is perhaps TRBD1 (6 bases). CDR1 SGHTA and CDR2 FQGNSA come from the germline V gene. The CDR3 is 14 residues long. V was shortened by 5 bases and J by 5 bases, with 15 bases between the two germline ends. CDR3 nucleotide sequence: TGTGCCAGCAGCACGAGCAGGGGCTGGACTGAAGCTTTCTTT. It encodes CASSTSRGWTEAFF.

This clone appeared once. The rearrangement links TRBV14 to TRBJ1-6; TRBD1 is a possible D gene (5 bases). V lost 5 bases to trimming and J lost 9 bases, with 20 bases between them. Germline assignment: CDR1 SGHDN and CDR2 FVKESK. The CDR3 totals 16 residues. The CDR3 region is CASSLTSGPGGSPLHF. The DNA of the CDR3 is TGTGCCAGCAGCTTGACTTCGGGACCCGGGGGTTCACCCCTCCACTTT.

The chain has TRBV6-2 or TRBV6-3 and TRBJ2-3; 9 nucleotides line up with TRBD1. The CDR3 is 14 residues long. Germline V gene data show CDR1 as MNHEY and CDR2 as SVGEGT. The junction had 5 bases not matched to a gene; V was cut back by 4 bases and J by 6 bases. CDR3 loop: CASSFRDRADTQYF. CDR3 in DNA: TGTGCCAGCAGTTTCCGGGACAGGGCCGATACGCAGTATTTT.

The rearrangement joins TRBV29-1 to TRBJ2-3; tentatively, D is TRBD1 (5 bases). The CDR3 has 12 amino acids. Germline CDR1 SQVTM, CDR2 ANQGSEA. V lost 1 base and J 5 bases, leaving 7 bases between the germline ends. In DNA form, the CDR3 reads TGCAGCGTTGAAGCTCAGGGAGATACGCAGTATTTT. Amino acid sequence: CSVEAQGDTQYF.

The J gene is TRBJ1-5, the V gene TRBV12-3 or TRBV12-4, with D possibly matching TRBD1 (6 bases). This CDR3 is built from 12 residues. V lost 7 bases and J 10 bases, leaving 14 bases between the germline ends. CDR3 nucleotides: TGTGCCAGCACCCAAAACAGGGCACCCCAGCATTTT. It yields the protein CASTQNRAPQHF.

V and J are TRBV11-2 and TRBJ2-3; 10 bases are shared with TRBD2. CDR3 size: 16 residues. Germline loops: CDR1 SGHAT, CDR2 FQNNGV. V trimming: 2 bases; J trimming: 0 bases; junction bases outside the gene matches: 2. The CDR3 nucleotides read TGTGCCAGCAGCTTAACTAGCGGGACTAGCACAGATACGCAGTATTTT. Translating gives CASSLTSGTSTDTQYF.

This clone was recorded once. This chain joins TRBV7-2 and TRBJ1-4; 7 bases line up with TRBD1. CDR3 length: 15 amino acids. CDR1 is SGHTA, CDR2 FQGNSA, per germline. V was clipped by 2 bases and J by 6 bases; unmatched bases: 6. CDR3 nucleotide sequence: TGTGCCAGCAGCTTATCCGCAGGGGGATATGAAAAACTGTTTTTT. Its protein product is CASSLSAGGYEKLFF.

The rearrangement joins TRBV5-6 to TRBJ2-1; TRBD1 matches at 12 bases. CDR3 length: 15 residues. Losses at the gene ends were 4 bases for V and 6 bases for J; bases not matched to a gene: 5. Germline V gene data show CDR1 as SGHDT and CDR2 as YYEEEE. The CDR3 DNA reads as TGTGCCAGCAGCGCCGGGACAGGGGGCTTCAATGAGCAGTTCTTC. It translates to CASSAGTGGFNEQFF.

The chain employs TRBV24-1 and TRBJ1-2; 9 positions match TRBD1. The CDR3 covers 14 residues. The V gene's germline CDR1 is KGHDR and CDR2 SFDVKD. V shed 5 bases, J shed 8 bases, and the junction held 8 bases outside the gene matches. The CDR3 region is CATSALTGQGGYTF. CDR3 DNA sequence: TGTGCCACCAGTGCTCTTACGGGACAGGGAGGCTACACCTTC.

Only one count was recorded for this clone. The chain employs TRBV19 and TRBJ2-7, with D perhaps TRBD1 (5 bases). This CDR3 spans 14 amino acids. Trimming took off 2 bases at V and 2 bases at J, with 10 bases between the two ends. The germline V gene has CDR1 LNHDA and CDR2 SQIVND (reference sequence). The CDR3 here is CASSITGPAYEQYF. CDR3 DNA: TGTGCCAGTAGTATAACAGGTCCCGCCTACGAGCAGTACTTC.

The gene calls are TRBV5-1 and TRBJ2-5; 7 bases line up with TRBD2. The V segment lost 3 bases and the J segment 4 bases; nucleotides outside the gene matches: 9. Germline values: CDR1 SGHRS, CDR2 YFSETQ. CDR3 length: 15 residues. Here the CDR3 reads CASSYGLVGGETQYF. CDR3 nucleotide sequence: TGCGCCAGCAGCTACGGACTAGTGGGGGGAGAGACCCAGTACTTC.

This clone occurred once. CDR3 residues: CASSSWPRELYTQYF. Written as DNA, the CDR3 is TGTGCCAGCAGCTCCTGGCCACGGGAACTCTATACGCAGTATTTT. The rearrangement uses TRBV13 and TRBJ2-3, with TRBD2 as a possible D gene (5 bases). Per germline, CDR1 PRHDT and CDR2 FYEKMQ (reference sequence). Trimming cost V 4 bases and J 7 bases, with 18 bases left between them. CDR3 size: 15 residues.

This clone came up a few times. The chain carries TRBV21-1 and TRBJ2-2; no DNA check was done on the table's D call, TRBD2. TRBV21-1 is a documented pseudogene. CDR3 length equals 16 residues. The CDR3 loop is CASNKGGTTYTGELFF. The CDR3 DNA follows: TGTGCCAGCAACAAGGGGGGGACTACATACACCGGGGAGCTGTTTTTT.

This clone was seen many times. The chain combines TRBV10-2 with TRBJ1-5; 8 positions match TRBD1. After removal of 7 bases from V and 7 bases from J, the junction contained 6 bases not matched to a gene. The CDR3 is 13 residues long. Germline loops: CDR1 WSHSY, CDR2 SAAADI. CDR3 residues: CASTLQGGQPQHF. The CDR3 region has the DNA TGCGCCAGCACCTTACAGGGGGGGCAGCCCCAGCATTTT.

The chain combines TRBV12-5 with TRBJ1-6; 10 nucleotides line up with TRBD1. The CDR3 is 16 residues long. V lost 1 base and J lost 14; bases outside the gene matches: 11. Looked up from germline, CDR1 is LGHNT and CDR2 is FRNRAP. CDR3 nucleotides: TGTGCTAGTGGTTTGGGACTGGGACAGGGGCCATGGACCCTCCACTTT. This encodes CASGLGLGQGPWTLHF.

V gene TRBV4-3 combines with J gene TRBJ2-1; D might be TRBD2 (6 bases). The CDR3 is 15 residues long. Per germline, CDR1 LGHNA and CDR2 YSLEER. Deletions cut 4 bases from V and 0 bases from J, with 10 bases between. The DNA for the CDR3 is TGCGCCAGCAGCCCAGGGACTGTCTCCTACAATGAGCAGTTCTTC. This translates into CASSPGTVSYNEQFF.

This clone was found once. The J gene is TRBJ2-2, the V gene TRBV19, with 8 bases lining up with TRBD1. Germline values: CDR1 LNHDA, CDR2 SQIVND (reference sequence). The CDR3 spans 16 residues. Unmatched junction bases numbered 9, after V lost 6 bases and J lost 3 bases. The CDR3 region has the DNA TGTGCCAGTAGGGAAACCGGGACAGGACACACCGGGGAGCTGTTTTTT. This translates into CASRETGTGHTGELFF. Full variable domain (outside the CDR3, taken from reference TRBV19 and TRBJ2-2): DGGITQSPKYLFRKEGQNVTLSCEQNLNHDAMYWYRQDPGQGLRLIYYSQIVNDFQKGDIAEGYSVSREKKESFPLTVTSAQKNPTAFYLCASRETGTGHTGELFFGEGSRLTVL.

The chain joins TRBV7-9 to TRBJ2-2; D is possibly TRBD1 (6 bases). Germline CDR1 SEHNR, CDR2 FQNEAQ (reference sequence). This CDR3 contains 17 residues. The V end was cut by 0 bases, the J end by 0 bases, with 11 bases between. For the CDR3, the DNA is TGTGCCAGCAGCTTAGCTCCCAGACAGGCGAACACCGGGGAGCTGTTTTTT. Its translation is CASSLAPRQANTGELFF.

This clone was observed a handful of times. The rearrangement uses TRBV5-1 and TRBJ1-2, with a weak D call TRBD1 (5 bases). V lost 4 bases to trimming and J lost 10 bases, with 11 bases between them. The CDR3 length is 11 residues. From germline, CDR1 is SGHRS and CDR2 YFSETQ. This chain's CDR3 is CASSATGVYTF. The CDR3, as DNA: TGCGCCAGCAGCGCAACAGGAGTCTACACCTTC.

The V gene is TRBV5-5, the J gene TRBJ2-2; 11 positions agree with TRBD1. The V gene end was trimmed by 0 bases and the J gene end by 5 bases; junction bases not matched to a gene: 3. This CDR3 contains 16 residues. From germline, CDR1 is SGHKS and CDR2 YYEKEE (reference sequence). The CDR3 region is CASSLGTGGRTGELFF. DNA of the CDR3: TGTGCCAGCAGCTTGGGGACAGGGGGCAGGACCGGGGAGCTGTTTTTT.

This chain links TRBV20-1 with TRBJ2-1; D is uncertain. The germline CDR1 and CDR2 sequences are DFQATT and SNEGSKA (reference sequence). The CDR3 length is 11 residues. V was trimmed by 4 bases and J by 6 bases, leaving 7 bases between them. The CDR3 bases are TGCAGTGCTACCTCAGGCAATGAGCAGTTCTTC. Residues: CSATSGNEQFF.

The rearrangement links TRBV5-8 to TRBJ2-3; the D is unclear. The ends were cut back, 5 bases at V and 4 bases at J, with 14 bases in the middle. The CDR3 is 14 amino acids. Germline V gene lookup returns CDR1 SGHTS and CDR2 YDEGEE. Here the CDR3 DNA reads TGTGCCAGCAGAACCTTTGGCGGTGCAGATACGCAGTATTTT. Residues: CASRTFGGADTQYF.

The V call is TRBV18, the J call TRBJ2-3; no firm D call. This CDR3 spans 15 amino acids. Germline assignment: CDR1 KGHSH and CDR2 LQKENI. V lost 0 bases and J lost 4, with 11 bases in between. The CDR3 sequence: CASSPPNSAADTQYF. Here the CDR3 DNA reads TGTGCCAGCTCACCACCGAATAGTGCTGCAGATACGCAGTATTTT.

The genes are TRBV18 and TRBJ1-1; D unclear. This CDR3 comprises 15 residues. Germline V gene lookup returns CDR1 KGHSH and CDR2 LQKENI. V dropped 1 base and J dropped 4 bases, with 13 bases sitting between them. CDR3 sequence reads: CASSPLDVGLTEAFF. The CDR3 DNA reads as TGTGCCAGCTCACCACTCGATGTAGGACTCACTGAAGCTTTCTTT.

The CDR3 sequence is CASSPLRETQYF. The CDR3 nucleotides read TGTGCCAGCTCACCTCTTCGGGAGACCCAGTACTTC. The rearrangement uses TRBV18 and TRBJ2-5; D gene uncertain. Germline values: CDR1 KGHSH, CDR2 LQKENI. Trimming removed 3 bases at V and 5 bases at J, with 7 bases between. There are 12 residues in the CDR3.

The chain uses TRBV11-3 and TRBJ1-1; D ambiguous. This CDR3 contains 16 residues. In germline, CDR1 is SGHNT, CDR2 YENEEA. V dropped 5 bases and J dropped 7 bases, with 23 bases sitting between them. The CDR3 loop reads CASSPSGPGLGNEAFF. CDR3 coding DNA: TGTGCCAGCAGCCCTTCAGGTCCGGGGTTGGGCAATGAAGCTTTCTTT. The whole variable domain, remainder taken from reference TRBV11-3 and TRBJ1-1, is EAGVVQSPRYKIIEKKQPVAFWCNPISGHNTLYWYLQNLGQGPELLIRYENEEAVDDSQLPKDRFSAERLKGVDSTLKIQPAELGDSAVYLCASSPSGPGLGNEAFFGQGTRLTVV.

A single count supports this clone. The rearrangement joins TRBV15 to TRBJ2-7; TRBD1 matches at 8 bases. Germline loops: CDR1 LNHNV, CDR2 YYDKDF (reference sequence). The trim removed 8 bases at V and 3 bases at J, leaving 6 bases unmatched. This CDR3 has 13 residues. The DNA for the CDR3 is TGTGCCACCGCCCCCGGGACAGGCTACGAGCAGTACTTC. Its protein is CATAPGTGYEQYF.